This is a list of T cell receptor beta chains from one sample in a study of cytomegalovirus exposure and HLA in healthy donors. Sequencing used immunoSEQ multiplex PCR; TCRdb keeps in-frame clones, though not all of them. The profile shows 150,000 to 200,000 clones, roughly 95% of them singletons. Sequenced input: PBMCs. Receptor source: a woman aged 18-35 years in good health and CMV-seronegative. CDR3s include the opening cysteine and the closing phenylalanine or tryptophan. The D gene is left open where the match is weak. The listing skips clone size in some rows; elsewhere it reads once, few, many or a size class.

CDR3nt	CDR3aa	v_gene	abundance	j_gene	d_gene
TGTGCCAGCAGAGAACAGGGGAGTAATTCACCCCTCCACTTT	CASREQGSNSPLHF	TRBV6-1	-	TRBJ1-6	TRBD1
TGTGCCAGTAGTCTACAGGGGGCAAATGAAGCTTTCTTT	CASSLQGANEAFF	TRBV19	-	TRBJ1-1	TRBD1
TGCAGCGTTGAAGGGACTCTGAACACTGAAGCTTTCTTT	CSVEGTLNTEAFF	TRBV29-1	once	TRBJ1-1	-
TGTGCCAGCAGCGTTTCTAGCGGGGGTCCCACAGATACGCAGTATTTT	CASSVSSGGPTDTQYF	TRBV9	once	TRBJ2-3	TRBD2
TGTGCCAGCAGCCAAGACTGGACGGGGAACTATGGCTACACCTTC	CASSQDWTGNYGYTF	TRBV14	once	TRBJ1-2	-
TGTGCCAGCAGCGTGCGGGGGGGCCACTACAATGAGCAGTTCTTC	CASSVRGGHYNEQFF	TRBV5-4	-	TRBJ2-1	TRBD2
TGTGCCAGCTCACCCGGAGCGGGTCTTGAAGCCGGGGAGCTGTTTTTT	CASSPGAGLEAGELFF	TRBV18	-	TRBJ2-2	-
TGTGCCAGCAGCTTAGTGCAGGGGCGACAAGAGACCCAGTACTTC	CASSLVQGRQETQYF	TRBV7-6	once	TRBJ2-5	-
TGTGCCAGCAGCTTAGCGACTAGAGGGCTCTACAATGAGCAGTTCTTC	CASSLATRGLYNEQFF	TRBV7-9	-	TRBJ2-1	-
TGTGCCAGCAGCTTATGGGACAAGGGCAATGAGCAGTTCTTC	CASSLWDKGNEQFF	TRBV11-2	-	TRBJ2-1	-
TGTGCCAGCAGCTTAGGGGACTACGAGCAGTACTTC	CASSLGDYEQYF	TRBV5-5	-	TRBJ2-7	-
TGTGCCAGCAGCGCGACAGGGGAAAAACTGTTTTTT	CASSATGEKLFF	TRBV9	-	TRBJ1-4	TRBD1
TGCAGCGTCTCTATGCTCGGGGGTGATGGCTACACCTTC	CSVSMLGGDGYTF	TRBV29-1	-	TRBJ1-2	-
TGTGCCAGCAGCATCGGGACTAGCGGGGGAGGAGATACGCAGTATTTT	CASSIGTSGGGDTQYF	TRBV9	-	TRBJ2-3	TRBD2
TGCGCCAGCAGCTTGGGGAGCATCTCTGGAAACACCATATATTTT	CASSLGSISGNTIYF	TRBV5-1	once	TRBJ1-3	-
TGTGCCAGCAGTTCCCCAGGGGGCGCTTCACCCCTCCACTTT	CASSSPGGASPLHF	TRBV27	few	TRBJ1-6	TRBD1
TGTGCCAGCACCCTCCAGACAGGGGGCTCCGACGAGCAGTTCTTC	CASTLQTGGSDEQFF	TRBV6-1	-	TRBJ2-1	TRBD1
TGTGCCAGCAGTGGACAGGGGAGCTCCTATAATTCACCCCTCCACTTT	CASSGQGSSYNSPLHF	TRBV6-6	-	TRBJ1-6	TRBD1
TGTGCCAGCAGTCCTATCACTAGCGGGGGCGGGGGGGAGCTGTTTTTT	CASSPITSGGGGELFF	TRBV27	-	TRBJ2-2	TRBD2
TGTGCCAGCAGCCACACCCGACAGGGGTACACTGAAGCTTTCTTT	CASSHTRQGYTEAFF	TRBV4-2	-	TRBJ1-1	TRBD1
TGTGCCAGCAGCAAAGCGCGGCCAGGGACCTACAATGAGCAGTTCTTC	CASSKARPGTYNEQFF	TRBV21-1	few	TRBJ2-1	-
TGCGCCAGCAGCCGGGGGAGGGGGACGGAAAACATTCAGTACTTC	CASSRGRGTENIQYF	TRBV4-3	-	TRBJ2-4	-
TGTGCCAGCTGTGACAGGGTAGGAACTGGTGAGCAGTTCTTC	CASCDRVGTGEQFF	TRBV7-6	-	TRBJ2-1	TRBD1